Listed below are T cell receptor beta chains from one sample, sequenced in a study of Ad26.COV2.S vaccination and SARS-CoV-2 variants. Assay: immunoSEQ multiplex PCR; the TCRdb copy retains only in-frame clones and omits some. This sample carries about 370,000 clones, 88% of them seen once, and the ten largest clones take about 3.6%. The source was peripheral blood, collected in a trial of Ad26.COV2.S vaccine versus placebo. The receptors originated from a person aged 18-65 years who received the Ad26.COV2.S COVID-19 vaccine or a placebo. The CDR3 runs from the conserved cysteine through the conserved F or W. D genes are given only for firm matches. Clone size appears in some rows only: once, few, many, or a class for an expanded clone.

V	J	D	size	DNA	CDR3
TRBV3-1/TRBV3-2	TRBJ2-7	-	-	TGTGCCAGCAGCCAAGATTCGACAGTTCCGTACGGCGAGCAGTACTTC	CASSQDSTVPYGEQYF
TRBV7-2	TRBJ2-3	TRBD2	few	TGTGCCAGCAGCTTAGAGCGGGGCCCAACCACGCAGTATTTT	CASSLERGPTTQYF
TRBV6-5	TRBJ2-1	-	-	TGTGCCAGCAGTCCCCCAGACTACTCCTACAATGAGCAGTTCTTC	CASSPPDYSYNEQFF
TRBV6-2/TRBV6-3	TRBJ2-7	-	-	TGTGCCAGCAGTTACGGTGGGGCCTCCTACGAGCAGTACTTC	CASSYGGASYEQYF
TRBV6-4	TRBJ1-5	-	-	TGTGCCAGCAGTCGATATATGGGGGAGCCCCAGCATTTT	CASSRYMGEPQHF
TRBV25-1	TRBJ1-1	-	-	TGTGCCAGCAGGGGCGGGCAGAACACTGAAGCTTTCTTT	CASRGGQNTEAFF
TRBV15	TRBJ2-1	-	-	TGTGCCACCAGCAGAGACGGGACCGGGGGTACTACCTACAATGAGCAGTTCTTC	CATSRDGTGGTTYNEQFF
TRBV5-1	TRBJ2-7	-	-	TGCGCCAGCAGGACAGTTACTAGCTCCTACGAGCAGTACTTC	CASRTVTSSYEQYF
TRBV6-5	TRBJ2-5	-	once	TGTGCCAGCAGTTACATCCGGACGGAGACCCAGTACTTC	CASSYIRTETQYF
TRBV7-2	TRBJ2-1	-	-	TGTGCCAGCAGCTCCCGGACGTCTAATGAGCAGTTCTTC	CASSSRTSNEQFF
TRBV5-5	TRBJ2-7	TRBD1	-	TGTGCCAGCAGCGCCGGACAGGGCAGGGACGAGCAGTACTTC	CASSAGQGRDEQYF
TRBV7-9	TRBJ2-2	-	-	TGTGCCAGCAGCTTAGTCAGGGCGGGCACCGGGGAGCTGTTTTTT	CASSLVRAGTGELFF
TRBV30	TRBJ1-1	TRBD1	-	TGTGCCTGGAGTCGGAGGGCAGGGGGCATGAACACTGAAGCTTTCTTT	CAWSRRAGGMNTEAFF
TRBV3-1/TRBV3-2	TRBJ1-5	-	-	TGTGCCACCTCCCCAGGGAACGGGGGTCAGCCCCAGCATTTT	CATSPGNGGQPQHF
TRBV2	TRBJ2-5	TRBD2	-	TGTGCCAGCAGTGAAACGGTAGCGGGGGGCCAAGAGACCCAGTACTTC	CASSETVAGGQETQYF
TRBV9	TRBJ1-1	-	few	TGTGCCAGCAGCACGTGGACAGAAGAGAACACTGAAGCTTTCTTT	CASSTWTEENTEAFF
TRBV4-3	TRBJ2-1	-	-	TGCGCCAGCAGCCAAACCTATCCCGGGGGCAACTTAAATGAGCAGTTCTTC	CASSQTYPGGNLNEQFF